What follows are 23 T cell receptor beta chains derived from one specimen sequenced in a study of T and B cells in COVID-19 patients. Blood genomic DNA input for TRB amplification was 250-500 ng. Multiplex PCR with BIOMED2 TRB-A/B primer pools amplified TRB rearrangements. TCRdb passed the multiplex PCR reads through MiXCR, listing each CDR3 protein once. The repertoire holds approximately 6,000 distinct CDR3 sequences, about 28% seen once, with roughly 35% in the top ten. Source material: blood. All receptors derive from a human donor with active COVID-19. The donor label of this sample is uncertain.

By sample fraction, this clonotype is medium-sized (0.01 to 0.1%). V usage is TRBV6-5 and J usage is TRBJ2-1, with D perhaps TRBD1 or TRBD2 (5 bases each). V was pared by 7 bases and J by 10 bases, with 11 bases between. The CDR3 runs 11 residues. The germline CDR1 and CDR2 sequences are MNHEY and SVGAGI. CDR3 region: CASINRREQFF. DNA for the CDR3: TGTGCCAGCATTAACAGGAGGGAGCAGTTCTTC.

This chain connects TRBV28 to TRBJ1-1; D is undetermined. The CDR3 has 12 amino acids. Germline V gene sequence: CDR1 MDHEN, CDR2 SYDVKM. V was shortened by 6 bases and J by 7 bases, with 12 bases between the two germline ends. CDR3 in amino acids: CASSLQGFEAFF. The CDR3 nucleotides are TGTGCCAGCAGCCTACAAGGGTTTGAAGCTTTCTTT. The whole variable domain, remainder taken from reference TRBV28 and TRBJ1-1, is DVKVTQSSRYLVKRTGEKVFLECVQDMDHENMFWYRQDPGLGLRLIYFSYDVKMKEKGDIPEGYSVSREKKERFSLILESASTNQTSMYLCASSLQGFEAFFGQGTRLTVV.

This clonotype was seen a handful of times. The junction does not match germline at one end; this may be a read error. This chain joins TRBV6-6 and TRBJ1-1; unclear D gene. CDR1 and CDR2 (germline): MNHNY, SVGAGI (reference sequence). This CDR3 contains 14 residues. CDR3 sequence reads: CASSYYSRDTEAFF. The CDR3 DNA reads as TGTGCCAGCAGCTACTATAGTCGGGACACTGAAGCTTTCTTT.

The CDR3 spells CASSFSLNTEAFF. The CDR3 DNA follows: TGTGCCAGCAGCTTCAGCCTGAACACTGAAGCTTTCTTT. The chain has TRBV5-4 and TRBJ1-1; no clear D gene. Germline CDR1 and CDR2: SGHNT and YYREEE (reference sequence). Trimming pared 2 bases from V and 0 bases from J, leaving 5 bases between. This CDR3 comprises 13 residues.

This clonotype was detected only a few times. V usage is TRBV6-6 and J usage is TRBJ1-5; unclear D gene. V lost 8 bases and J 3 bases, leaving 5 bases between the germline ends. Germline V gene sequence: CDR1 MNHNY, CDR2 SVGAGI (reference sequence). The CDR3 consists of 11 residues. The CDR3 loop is CASGPNQPQHF. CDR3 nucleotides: TGTGCCAGCGGACCCAATCAGCCCCAGCATTTT.

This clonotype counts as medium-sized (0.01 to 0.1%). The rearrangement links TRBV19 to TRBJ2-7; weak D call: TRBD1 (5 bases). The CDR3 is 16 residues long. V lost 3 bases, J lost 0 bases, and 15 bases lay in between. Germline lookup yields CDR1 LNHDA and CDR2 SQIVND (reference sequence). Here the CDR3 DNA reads TGTGCCAGTAGTATCGGCCCAGGGCCGAGCTCCTACGAGCAGTACTTC. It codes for CASSIGPGPSSYEQYF.

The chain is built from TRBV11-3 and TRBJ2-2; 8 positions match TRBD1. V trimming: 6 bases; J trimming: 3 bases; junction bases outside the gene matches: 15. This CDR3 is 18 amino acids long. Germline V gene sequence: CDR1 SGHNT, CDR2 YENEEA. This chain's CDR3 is CASSPIGRGLAYTGELFF. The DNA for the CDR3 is TGTGCCAGCAGTCCTATTGGCAGGGGGCTGGCGTACACCGGGGAGCTGTTTTTT.

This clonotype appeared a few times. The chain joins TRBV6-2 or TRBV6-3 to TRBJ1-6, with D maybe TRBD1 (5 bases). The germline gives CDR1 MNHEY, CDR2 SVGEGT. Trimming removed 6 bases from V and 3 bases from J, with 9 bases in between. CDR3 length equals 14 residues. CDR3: CASRRQIYNSPLHF. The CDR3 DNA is TGTGCCAGCAGACGACAGATCTATAATTCACCCCTCCACTTT.

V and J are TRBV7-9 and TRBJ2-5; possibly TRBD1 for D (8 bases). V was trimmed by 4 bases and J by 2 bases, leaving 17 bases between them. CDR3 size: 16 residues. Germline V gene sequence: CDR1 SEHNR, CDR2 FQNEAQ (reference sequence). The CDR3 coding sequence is TGTGCCAGCAGCTCATTAGGACAGGGAGGGCAAGAGACCCAGTACTTC. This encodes CASSSLGQGGQETQYF.

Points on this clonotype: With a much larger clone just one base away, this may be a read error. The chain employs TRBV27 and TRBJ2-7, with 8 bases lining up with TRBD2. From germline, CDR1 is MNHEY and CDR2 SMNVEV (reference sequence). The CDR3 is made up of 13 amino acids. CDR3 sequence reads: CASMPSGRYEQHF. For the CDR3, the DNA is TGTGCCAGCATGCCAAGCGGGAGATACGAGCAGCACTTC.

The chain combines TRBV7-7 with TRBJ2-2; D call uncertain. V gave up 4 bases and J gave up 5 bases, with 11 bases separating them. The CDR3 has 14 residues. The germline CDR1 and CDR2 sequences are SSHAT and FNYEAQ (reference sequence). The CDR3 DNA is TGTGCCAGCAGCTACGCCCACATAACCGGGGAGCTGTTTTTT. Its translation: CASSYAHITGELFF.

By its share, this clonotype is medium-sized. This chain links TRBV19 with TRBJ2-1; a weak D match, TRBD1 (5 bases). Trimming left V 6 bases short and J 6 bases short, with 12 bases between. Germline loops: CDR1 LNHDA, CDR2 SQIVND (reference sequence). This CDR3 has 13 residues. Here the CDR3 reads CASSQQRGNEQFF. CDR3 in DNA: TGTGCCAGTAGCCAGCAAAGGGGCAATGAGCAGTTCTTC.

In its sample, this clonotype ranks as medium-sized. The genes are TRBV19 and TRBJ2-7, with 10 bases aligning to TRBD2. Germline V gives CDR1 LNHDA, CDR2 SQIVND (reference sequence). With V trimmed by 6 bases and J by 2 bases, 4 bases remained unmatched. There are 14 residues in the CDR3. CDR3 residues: CASRLAGETYEQYF. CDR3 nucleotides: TGTGCCAGTAGGCTAGCGGGAGAAACCTACGAGCAGTACTTC.

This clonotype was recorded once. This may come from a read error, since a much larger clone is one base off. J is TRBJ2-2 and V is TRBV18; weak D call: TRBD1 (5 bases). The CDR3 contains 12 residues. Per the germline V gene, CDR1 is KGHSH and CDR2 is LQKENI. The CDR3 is CACSLRQGELFF. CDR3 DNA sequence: TGTGCCTGCTCACTTCGACAGGGGGAGCTGTTTTTT.

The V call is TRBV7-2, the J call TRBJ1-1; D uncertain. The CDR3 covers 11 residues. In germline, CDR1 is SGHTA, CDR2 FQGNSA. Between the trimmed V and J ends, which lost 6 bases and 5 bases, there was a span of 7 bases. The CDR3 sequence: CASRFGTEAFF. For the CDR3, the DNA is TGTGCCAGCAGATTTGGGACTGAAGCTTTCTTT. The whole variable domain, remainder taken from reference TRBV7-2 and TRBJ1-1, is GAGVSQSPSNKVTEKGKDVELRCDPISGHTALYWYRQSLGQGLEFLIYFQGNSAPDKSGLPSDRFSAERTGGSVSTLTIQRTQQEDSAVYLCASRFGTEAFFGQGTRLTVV.

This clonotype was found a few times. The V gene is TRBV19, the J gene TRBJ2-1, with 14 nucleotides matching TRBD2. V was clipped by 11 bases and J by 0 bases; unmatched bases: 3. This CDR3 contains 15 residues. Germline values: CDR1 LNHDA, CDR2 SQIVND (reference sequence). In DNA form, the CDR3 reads TGTGCCTCGGGGACTAGCGGGAGCTCCTACAATGAGCAGTTCTTC. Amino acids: CASGTSGSSYNEQFF. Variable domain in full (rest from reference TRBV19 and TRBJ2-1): DGGITQSPKYLFRKEGQNVTLSCEQNLNHDAMYWYRQDPGQGLRLIYYSQIVNDFQKGDIAEGYSVSREKKESFPLTVTSAQKNPTAFYLCASGTSGSSYNEQFFGPGTRLTVL.

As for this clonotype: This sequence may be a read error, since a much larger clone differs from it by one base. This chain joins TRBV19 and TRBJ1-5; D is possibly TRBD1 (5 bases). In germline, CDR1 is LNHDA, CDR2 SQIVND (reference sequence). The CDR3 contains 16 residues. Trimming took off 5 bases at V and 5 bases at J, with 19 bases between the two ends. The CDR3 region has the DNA TGTGCCAGTAGTCCTTCGGGGCCCACTCGCCATCAGCCCCAGCATTTT. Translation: CASSPSGPTRHQPQHF.

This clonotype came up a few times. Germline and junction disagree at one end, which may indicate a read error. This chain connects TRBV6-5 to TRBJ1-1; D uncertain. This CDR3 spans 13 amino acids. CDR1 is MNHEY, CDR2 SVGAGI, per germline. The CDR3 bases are TGTGCCAGCAGTTACGGGATAAACACCGAAGCTTTCTTT. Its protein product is CASSYGINTEAFF.

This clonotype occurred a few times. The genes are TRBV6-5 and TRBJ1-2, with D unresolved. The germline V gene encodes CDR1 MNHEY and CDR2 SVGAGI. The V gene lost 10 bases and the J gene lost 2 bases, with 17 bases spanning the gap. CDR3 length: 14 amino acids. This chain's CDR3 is CATLSGGRNYGYTF. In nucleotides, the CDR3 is TGTGCCACCCTCAGTGGAGGGAGAAACTATGGCTACACCTTC.

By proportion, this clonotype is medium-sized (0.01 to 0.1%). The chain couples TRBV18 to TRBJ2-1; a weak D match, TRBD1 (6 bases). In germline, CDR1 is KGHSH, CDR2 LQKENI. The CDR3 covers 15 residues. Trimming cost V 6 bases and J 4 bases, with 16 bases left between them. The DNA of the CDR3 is TGTGCCAGCTCCCTAGTGGCAGGGGCGTACAATGAGCAGTTCTTC. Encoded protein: CASSLVAGAYNEQFF.

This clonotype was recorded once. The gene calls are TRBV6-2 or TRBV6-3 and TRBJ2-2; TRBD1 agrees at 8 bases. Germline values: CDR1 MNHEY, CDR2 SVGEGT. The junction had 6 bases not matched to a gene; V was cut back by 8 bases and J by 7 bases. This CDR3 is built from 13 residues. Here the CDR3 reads CASGLTGGGELFF. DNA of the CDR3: TGTGCCAGCGGACTCACAGGGGGCGGGGAGCTGTTTTTT.

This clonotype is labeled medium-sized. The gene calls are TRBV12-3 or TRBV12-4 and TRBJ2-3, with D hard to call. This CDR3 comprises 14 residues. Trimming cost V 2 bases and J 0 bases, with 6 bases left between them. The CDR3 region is CASSLLGSTDTQYF. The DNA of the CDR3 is TGTGCCAGCAGTTTATTGGGGAGCACAGATACGCAGTATTTT.

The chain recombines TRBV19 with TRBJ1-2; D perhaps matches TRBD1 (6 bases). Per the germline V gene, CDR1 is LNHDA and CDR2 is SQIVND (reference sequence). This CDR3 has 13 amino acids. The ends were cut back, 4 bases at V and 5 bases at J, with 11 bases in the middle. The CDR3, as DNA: TGTGCCAGTAGTACTCGGGACATTTATGGCTACACCTTC. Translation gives CASSTRDIYGYTF. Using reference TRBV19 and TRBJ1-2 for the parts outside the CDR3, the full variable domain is DGGITQSPKYLFRKEGQNVTLSCEQNLNHDAMYWYRQDPGQGLRLIYYSQIVNDFQKGDIAEGYSVSREKKESFPLTVTSAQKNPTAFYLCASSTRDIYGYTFGSGTRLTVV.